Listed below are T cell receptor beta chains from one sample, sequenced in a study of cytomegalovirus exposure and HLA in healthy donors. Clones were sequenced by immunoSEQ multiplex PCR, and TCRdb holds only the in-frame ones, with some missing. This sample has about 200,000 clones, with around 79% found just once. The material sequenced was PBMCs. These receptors originate from a male donor in good health and CMV-seropositive. CDR3s include the opening cysteine and the closing phenylalanine or tryptophan. Fields, in order: V gene, clone size, CDR3 length, J gene, CDR3 protein. Some rows mark clone size as missing; the rest say once, few, many or name a class of expanded clone.

TRBV15	NA	14	TRBJ2-7	CATSRDFQTYEQYF
TRBV7-9	NA	13	TRBJ2-7	CAGRRDSSYEQYF
TRBV4-1	once	16	TRBJ2-2	CASSQSGRAHTGELFF
TRBV21-1	NA	15	TRBJ2-7	CASSGLGTGESEQYF
TRBV15	few	13	TRBJ1-5	CATSRSTNQPQHF
TRBV7-9	NA	17	TRBJ2-3	CASSLTAFRERTDTQYF
TRBV7-6	NA	13	TRBJ1-6	CASSLRLNSPLHF
TRBV6-5	NA	15	TRBJ1-3	CASSYHGGTGNTIYF
TRBV4-3	NA	19	TRBJ2-1	CASSQDPTSGGRAYNEQFF
TRBV5-1	NA	15	TRBJ2-5	CASSGGTGGKETQYF
TRBV28	NA	13	TRBJ2-7	CASSLSPSYEQYF
TRBV7-2	NA	15	TRBJ1-2	CASSRGTGSNYGYTF
TRBV6-1	NA	13	TRBJ2-1	CATPSGSYNEQFF
TRBV6-9	NA	18	TRBJ2-7	CASSYYGGERVFIYEQYF
TRBV5-4	once	14	TRBJ2-5	CASSGPRGRETQYF
TRBV4-3	NA	15	TRBJ2-5	CASSQGSSGKETQYF
TRBV7-3	NA	15	TRBJ2-7	CASSLQQGGVYEQYF
TRBV5-4	NA	17	TRBJ2-1	CASSFLKAGISYNEQFF
TRBV28	NA	14	TRBJ1-1	CASKRDSLNTEAFF
TRBV25-1	NA	14	TRBJ1-1	CASSLGARNTEAFF
TRBV2	NA	14	TRBJ1-5	CASRYRDGNQPQHF
TRBV7-2	NA	14	TRBJ2-3	CASSFDSSTDTQYF
TRBV18	NA	18	TRBJ1-5	CASSPQAQGLSGNQPQHF
TRBV6-5	NA	15	TRBJ1-3	CASSYNRGPGNTIYF
TRBV28	NA	15	TRBJ2-3	CASSLPRGGADTQYF
TRBV23-1	few	14	TRBJ2-7	CASSQRDTNYEQYF
TRBV19	few	14	TRBJ1-5	CASSWGEVNQPQHF
TRBV28	NA	16	TRBJ1-2	CASSFPPGQGAQGYTF
TRBV6-4	NA	14	TRBJ1-3	CATRTGGSGNTIYF
TRBV6-1	NA	13	TRBJ1-2	CASSENGHYGYTF
TRBV5-4	NA	14	TRBJ1-4	CASSSGGIGEKLFF
TRBV6-5	NA	13	TRBJ1-2	CASSDRDGYGYTF
TRBV4-2	NA	16	TRBJ2-2	CASSQESSANTGELFF
TRBV7-3	NA	13	TRBJ1-1	CASSQGGKTEAFF